This TCR beta chain was observed in a study of blood T cell repertoires in COVID-19 (dated by TCRdb to about 2020). Notes on the research overall: The collaborator samples originated in the United States, Italy and Spain and spanned the acute and convalescent phases of COVID-19. The prospective study material was composed of cDNA or gDNA derived from T cells, B-cell-depleted T cells, or PBMCs. Subjects who had been exposed to COVID-19, were actively infected with it, or had recovered from it provided the deeply sampled blood TCRbeta repertoires that made up the dataset. The samples were drawn from two sources: the first 160 participants of the ongoing ImmuneRACE study, and 1,000 to 1,500 subjects contributed by 6 global collaborators. Where available, HLA class I and class II types were obtained from metadata supplied by the sample provider rather than from assay-based typing. The repertoires were made available in a free public database intended to serve as a resource for research on the immune response to SARS-CoV-2. Nearly every sample came with metadata listing a de-identified subject ID, COVID-19 status, age in years and sex.

V loses 2 bases of germline sequence and J loses 3 bases, and the interval between the two ends is 8 bases. Taken from cysteine to phenylalanine, the CDR3 has 13 residues. The sequence is cut down to CDR3 DNA, 39 bases in frame from base 1. According to the germline V gene, CDR1 reads MNHEY and CDR2 reads SVGEGT. Broader findings and caveats from the paper: How much clinical and demographic metadata was included differed by source and by participant, and the metadata was provided uncurated.

Each collaborating institution followed its own protocols to collect whole blood in K2EDTA tubes. Collaborator samples were shipped for TCRbeta analysis as frozen whole blood, isolated PBMCs, or DNA extracted from either sample type. This clone came up once. This receptor's antigen is unknown. No qualities accompany the bases; no much larger clone lies one base away. TCRbeta CDR3 regions were amplified from genomic DNA using the immunoSEQ Assay, a bias-controlled multiplex PCR. The published analysis was carried out like this. Nucleated cell counts per sample were estimated from amplification of reference gene primers within the assay. Sequence reads were collapsed and filtered to measure the absolute abundance of every unique TCRbeta CDR3 rearrangement. Productive Simpson clonality was computed per sample as the square root of Simpson's diversity index over productive rearrangements. TCRdb took over this immuneACCESS table, retaining in-frame rearrangements with V and J assigned. Such tables are incomplete; in checked studies, under half of the missing clones stem from an unresolved V gene, and the remainder is unexplained. The DNA gave D and trimming, while V, J and clone size come from that table. This sample has about 45,000 clones in its table, and approximately 91% of those were observed once. Roughly 5.7% of the sample is held by the ten biggest clonotypes.

The origin of this receptor is a human donor in a cohort sampled during active COVID-19. The V and J segments used are TRBV6-2 or TRBV6-3 and TRBJ2-7; D gene: possibly TRBD2, on 5 matching bases. Sequencing was carried out using peripheral blood. The nucleotide sequence reads as follows: TGTGCCAGCAGTTACGAACGGGGCTACGAGCAGTACTTC. Its protein product is CASSYERGYEQYF.